This record concerns one T cell receptor beta chain sequence. The time point here: patch test 2, 6 weeks after DPC sensitization. Specified treatment: therapeutic diphenylcyclopropenone sensitization with weekly scalp DPC. These data belong to a study of human T cells and chemical hapten exposure. TCRdb reprocessed the RACE reads with MiXCR, giving one entry per CDR3 protein. The profile shows tens of thousands of distinct CDR3 sequences, about a tenth of them singletons. Trimming stripped 4 bases from V and 2 bases from J, with 12 bases between. The CDR3 spans 15 residues. V usage is TRBV12-3 or TRBV12-4 and J usage is TRBJ1-3; TRBD1 might be the D (6 bases). The source was whole blood, collected in connection with sensitization to the hapten diphenylcyclopropenone (DPC). This clonotype was sampled from a woman in her 50s with alopecia areata. Some clones in this sample may be carry-over from other donors' samples. CDR3 sequence reads: CASSSNRETGNTIYF. The CDR3 DNA is TGTGCCAGCAGTTCTAACAGGGAAACTGGAAACACCATATATTTT.